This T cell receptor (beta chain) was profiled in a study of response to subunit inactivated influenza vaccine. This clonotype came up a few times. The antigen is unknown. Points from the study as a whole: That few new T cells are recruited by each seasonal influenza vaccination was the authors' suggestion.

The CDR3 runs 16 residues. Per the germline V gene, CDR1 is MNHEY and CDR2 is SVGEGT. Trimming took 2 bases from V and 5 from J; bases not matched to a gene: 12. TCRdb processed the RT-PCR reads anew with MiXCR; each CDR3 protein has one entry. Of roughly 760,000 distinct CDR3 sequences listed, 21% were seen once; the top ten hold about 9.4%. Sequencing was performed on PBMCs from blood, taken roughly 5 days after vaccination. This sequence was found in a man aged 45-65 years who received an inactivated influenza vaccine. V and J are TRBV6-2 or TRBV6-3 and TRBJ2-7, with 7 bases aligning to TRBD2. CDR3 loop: CASSYIPGGHRDEQYF. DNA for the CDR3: TGTGCCAGCAGTTACATTCCGGGAGGACACCGGGACGAGCAGTACTTC.